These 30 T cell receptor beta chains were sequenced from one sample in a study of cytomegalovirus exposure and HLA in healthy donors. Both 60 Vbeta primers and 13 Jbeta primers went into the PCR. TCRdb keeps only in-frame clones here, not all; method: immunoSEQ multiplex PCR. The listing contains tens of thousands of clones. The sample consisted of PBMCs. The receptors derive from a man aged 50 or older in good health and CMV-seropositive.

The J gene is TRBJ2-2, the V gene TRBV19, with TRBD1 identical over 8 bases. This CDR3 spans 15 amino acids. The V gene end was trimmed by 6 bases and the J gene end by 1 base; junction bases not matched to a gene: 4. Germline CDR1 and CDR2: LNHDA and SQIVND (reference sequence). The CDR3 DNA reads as TGTGCCAGTAGCTTCGGGACAGGGAACACCGGGGAGCTGTTTTTT. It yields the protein CASSFGTGNTGELFF. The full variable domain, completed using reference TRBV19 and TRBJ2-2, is DGGITQSPKYLFRKEGQNVTLSCEQNLNHDAMYWYRQDPGQGLRLIYYSQIVNDFQKGDIAEGYSVSREKKESFPLTVTSAQKNPTAFYLCASSFGTGNTGELFFGEGSRLTVL.

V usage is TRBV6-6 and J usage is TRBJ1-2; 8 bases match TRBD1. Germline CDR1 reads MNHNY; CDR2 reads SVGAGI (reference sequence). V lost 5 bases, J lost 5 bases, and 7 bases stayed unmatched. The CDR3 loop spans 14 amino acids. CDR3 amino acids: CASSTQGARYGYTF. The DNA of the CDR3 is TGTGCCAGCAGTACCCAGGGGGCGCGATATGGCTACACCTTC.

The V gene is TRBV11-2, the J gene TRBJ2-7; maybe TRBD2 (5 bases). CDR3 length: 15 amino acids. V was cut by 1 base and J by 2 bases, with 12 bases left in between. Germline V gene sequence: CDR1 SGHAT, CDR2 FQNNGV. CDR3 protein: CASSLGGAATYEQYF. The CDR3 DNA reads TGTGCCAGCAGCTTAGGGGGAGCGGCCACCTACGAGCAGTACTTC.

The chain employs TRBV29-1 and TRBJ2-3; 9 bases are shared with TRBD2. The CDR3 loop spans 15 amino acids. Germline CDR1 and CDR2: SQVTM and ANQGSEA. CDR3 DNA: TGCACCTTAATAGCGGGAGAAAACGGCACAGATACGCAGTATTTT. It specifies CTLIAGENGTDTQYF.

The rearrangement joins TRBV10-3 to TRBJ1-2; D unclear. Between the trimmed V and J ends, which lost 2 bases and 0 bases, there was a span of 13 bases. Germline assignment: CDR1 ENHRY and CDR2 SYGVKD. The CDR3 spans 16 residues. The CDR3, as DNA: TGTGCCATCAGTGAGGCGGCGTCGAAAGCTAACTATGGCTACACCTTC. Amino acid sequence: CAISEAASKANYGYTF.

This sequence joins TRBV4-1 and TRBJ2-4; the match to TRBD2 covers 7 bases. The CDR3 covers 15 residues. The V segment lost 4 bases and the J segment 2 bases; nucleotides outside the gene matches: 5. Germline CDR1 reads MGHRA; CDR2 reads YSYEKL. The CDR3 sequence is CASSPRGLTKNIQYF. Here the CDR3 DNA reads TGCGCCAGCAGCCCGAGGGGACTAACCAAAAACATTCAGTACTTC.

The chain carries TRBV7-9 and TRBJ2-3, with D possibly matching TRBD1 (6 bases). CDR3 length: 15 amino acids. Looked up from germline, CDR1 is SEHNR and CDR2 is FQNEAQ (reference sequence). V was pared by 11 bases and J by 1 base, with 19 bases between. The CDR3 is CASRGGASGTDTQYF. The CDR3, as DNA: TGTGCCTCCCGTGGGGGCGCAAGCGGCACAGATACGCAGTATTTT.

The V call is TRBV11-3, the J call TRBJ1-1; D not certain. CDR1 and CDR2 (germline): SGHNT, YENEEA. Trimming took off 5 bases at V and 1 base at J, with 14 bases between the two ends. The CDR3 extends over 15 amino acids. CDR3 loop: CASSPLPQTNTEAFF. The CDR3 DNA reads TGTGCCAGCAGCCCCCTCCCACAAACGAACACTGAAGCTTTCTTT.

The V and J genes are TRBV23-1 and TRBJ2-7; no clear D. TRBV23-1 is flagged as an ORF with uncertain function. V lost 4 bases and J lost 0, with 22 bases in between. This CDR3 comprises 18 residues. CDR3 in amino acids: CASSLVAPHTLFSYEQYF. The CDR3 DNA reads TGCGCCAGCAGTCTCGTTGCGCCCCATACCTTGTTCTCCTACGAGCAGTACTTC.

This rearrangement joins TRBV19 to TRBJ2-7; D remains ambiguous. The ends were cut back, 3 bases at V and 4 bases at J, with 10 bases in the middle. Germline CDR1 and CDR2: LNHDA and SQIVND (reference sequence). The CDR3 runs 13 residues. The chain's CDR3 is CASSMQVSYEQYF. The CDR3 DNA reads TGTGCCAGTAGTATGCAGGTTTCGTACGAGCAGTACTTC.

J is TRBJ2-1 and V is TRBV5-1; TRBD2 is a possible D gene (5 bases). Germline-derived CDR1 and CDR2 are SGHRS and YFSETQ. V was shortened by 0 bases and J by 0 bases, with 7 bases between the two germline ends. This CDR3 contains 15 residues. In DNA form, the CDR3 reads TGCGCCAGCAGCTTGGTAGACTACTCCTACAATGAGCAGTTCTTC. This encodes CASSLVDYSYNEQFF.

As DNA, the CDR3 is TGTGCCAGCAGCCAAGATCGGGAGCGGGGCTACGAGCAGTACGTC. Translating gives CASSQDRERGYEQYV. V gene TRBV4-2 combines with J gene TRBJ2-7; TRBD2 matches at 7 bases. This CDR3 is 15 amino acids long. CDR1 LGHNA and CDR2 YNFKEQ come from the germline V gene. Trimming cost V 0 bases and J 3 bases; bases outside gene matches: 5.

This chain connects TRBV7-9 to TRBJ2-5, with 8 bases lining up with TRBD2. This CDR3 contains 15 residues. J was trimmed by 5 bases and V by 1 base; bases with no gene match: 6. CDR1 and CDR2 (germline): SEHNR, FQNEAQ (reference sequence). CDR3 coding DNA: TGTGCCAGCAGCTTAGGGACTAGCATTGCGGAGACCCAGTACTTC. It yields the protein CASSLGTSIAETQYF. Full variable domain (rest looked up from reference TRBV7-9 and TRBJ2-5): DTGVSQNPRHKITKRGQNVTFRCDPISEHNRLYWYRQTLGQGPEFLTYFQNEAQLEKSRLLSDRFSAERPKGSFSTLEIQRTEQGDSAMYLCASSLGTSIAETQYFGPGTRLLVL.

The CDR3 DNA is TGTGCTAGTGGTCTCCCCTTTCGGGAGACCCAGTACTTC. It encodes CASGLPFRETQYF. J is TRBJ2-5 and V is TRBV12-5; unclear D gene. The CDR3 extends over 13 amino acids. CDR1 and CDR2 from the germline V gene are LGHNT and FRNRAP. The germline V and J ends were trimmed by 5 bases and 5 bases, with 12 bases remaining between them. Using reference TRBV12-5 and TRBJ2-5 for the parts outside the CDR3, the full variable domain is DARVTQTPRHKVTEMGQEVTMRCQPILGHNTVFWYRQTMMQGLELLAYFRNRAPLDDSGMPKDRFSAEMPDATLATLKIQPSEPRDSAVYFCASGLPFRETQYFGPGTRLLVL.

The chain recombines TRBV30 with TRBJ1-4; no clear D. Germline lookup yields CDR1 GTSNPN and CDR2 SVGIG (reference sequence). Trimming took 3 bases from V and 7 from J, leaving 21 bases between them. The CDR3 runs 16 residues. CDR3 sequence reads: CAWSGRKRIDIEKLFF. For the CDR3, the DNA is TGTGCCTGGAGCGGGAGGAAACGGATTGACATTGAAAAACTGTTTTTT.

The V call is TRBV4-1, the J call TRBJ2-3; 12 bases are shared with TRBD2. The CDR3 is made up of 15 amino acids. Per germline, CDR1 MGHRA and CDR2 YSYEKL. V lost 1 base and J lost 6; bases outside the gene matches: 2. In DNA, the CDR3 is TGCGCCAGCAGCCAAGGGACTAGCGGGGCCGATACGCAGTATTTT. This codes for CASSQGTSGADTQYF.

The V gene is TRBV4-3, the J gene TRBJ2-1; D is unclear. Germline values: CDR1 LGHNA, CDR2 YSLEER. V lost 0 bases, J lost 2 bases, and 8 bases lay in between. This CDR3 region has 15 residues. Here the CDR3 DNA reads TGCGCCAGCAGCCAAGACAAGGCGGCCTACAATGAGCAGTTCTTC. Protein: CASSQDKAAYNEQFF.

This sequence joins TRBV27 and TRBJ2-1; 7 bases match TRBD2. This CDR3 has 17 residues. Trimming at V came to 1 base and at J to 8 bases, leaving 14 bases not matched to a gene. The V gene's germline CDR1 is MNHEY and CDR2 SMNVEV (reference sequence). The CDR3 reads CASSLLSVGREHHEQFF. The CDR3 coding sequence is TGTGCCAGCAGTTTATTGTCGGTGGGGCGGGAGCACCATGAGCAGTTCTTC.

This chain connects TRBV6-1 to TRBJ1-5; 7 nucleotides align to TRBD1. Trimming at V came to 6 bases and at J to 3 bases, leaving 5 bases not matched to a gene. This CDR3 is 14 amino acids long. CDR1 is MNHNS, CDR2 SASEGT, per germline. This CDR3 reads CASSPGGHNQPQHF. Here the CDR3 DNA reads TGTGCCAGCAGCCCAGGGGGTCACAATCAGCCCCAGCATTTT.

For the CDR3, the DNA is TGCGCCAGCAGCTCAAACACCATCACTGAAGCTTTCTTT. As protein: CASSSNTITEAFF. The chain carries TRBV5-1 and TRBJ1-1; D remains unclear. CDR3 length: 13 residues. Germline CDR1 and CDR2: SGHRS and YFSETQ. V was shortened by 3 bases and J by 4 bases, with 10 bases between the two germline ends. The full variable domain, in which reference TRBV5-1 and TRBJ1-1 provide the parts outside the CDR3, is KAGVTQTPRYLIKTRGQQVTLSCSPISGHRSVSWYQQTPGQGLQFLFEYFSETQRNKGNFPGRFSGRQFSNSRSEMNVSTLELGDSALYLCASSSNTITEAFFGQGTRLTVV.

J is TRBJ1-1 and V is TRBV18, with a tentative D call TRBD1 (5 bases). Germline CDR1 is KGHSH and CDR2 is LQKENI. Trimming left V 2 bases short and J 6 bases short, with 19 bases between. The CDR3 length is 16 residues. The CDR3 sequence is CASSPSHRGTDAEAFF. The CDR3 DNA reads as TGTGCCAGCTCACCATCTCACCGGGGGACTGACGCTGAAGCTTTCTTT.

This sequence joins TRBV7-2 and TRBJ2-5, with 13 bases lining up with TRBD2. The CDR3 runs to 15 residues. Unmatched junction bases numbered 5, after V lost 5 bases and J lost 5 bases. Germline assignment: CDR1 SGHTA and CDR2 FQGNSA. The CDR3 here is CASSLGTSGAETQYF. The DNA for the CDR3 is TGTGCCAGCAGCCTTGGGACTAGCGGGGCGGAGACCCAGTACTTC.

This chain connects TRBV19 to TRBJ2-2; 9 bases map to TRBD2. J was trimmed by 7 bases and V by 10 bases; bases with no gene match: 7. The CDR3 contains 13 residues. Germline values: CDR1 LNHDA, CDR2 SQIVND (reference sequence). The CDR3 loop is CATLAGVIGELFF. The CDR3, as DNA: TGTGCCACTTTAGCGGGAGTTATCGGGGAGCTGTTTTTT.

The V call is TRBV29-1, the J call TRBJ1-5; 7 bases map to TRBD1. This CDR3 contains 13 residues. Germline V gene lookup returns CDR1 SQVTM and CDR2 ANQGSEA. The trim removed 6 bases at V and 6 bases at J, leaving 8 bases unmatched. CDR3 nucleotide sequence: TGCAGCGTGGCGACAGGGTCAGGTCAGCCCCAGCATTTT. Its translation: CSVATGSGQPQHF.

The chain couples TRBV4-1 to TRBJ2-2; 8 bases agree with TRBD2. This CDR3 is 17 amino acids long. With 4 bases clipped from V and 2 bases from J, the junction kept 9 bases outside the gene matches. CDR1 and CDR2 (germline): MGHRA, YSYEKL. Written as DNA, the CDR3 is TGCGCCAGCAGCCCGGGACGGGGGGGAGTCAACACCGGGGAGCTGTTTTTT. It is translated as CASSPGRGGVNTGELFF.

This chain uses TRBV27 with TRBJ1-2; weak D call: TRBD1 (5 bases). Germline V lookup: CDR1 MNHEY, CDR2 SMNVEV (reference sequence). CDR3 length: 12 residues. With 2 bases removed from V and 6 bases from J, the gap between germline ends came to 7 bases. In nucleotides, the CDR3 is TGTGCCAGCAGTTTAGGGGGGGATGGCTACACCTTC. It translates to CASSLGGDGYTF.

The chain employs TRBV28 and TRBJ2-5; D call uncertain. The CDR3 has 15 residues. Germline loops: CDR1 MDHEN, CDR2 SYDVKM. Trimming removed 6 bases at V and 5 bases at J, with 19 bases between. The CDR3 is CASSSPGLRGETQYF. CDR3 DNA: TGTGCCAGCAGCTCACCCGGCCTCCGCGGCGAGACCCAGTACTTC.

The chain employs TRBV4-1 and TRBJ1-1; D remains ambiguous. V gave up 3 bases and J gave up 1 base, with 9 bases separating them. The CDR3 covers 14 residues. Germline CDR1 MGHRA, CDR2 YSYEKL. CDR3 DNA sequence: TGCGCCAGCAGCCACGGACTCACGAACACTGAAGCTTTCTTT. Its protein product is CASSHGLTNTEAFF.

CDR3 residues: CASNLLSSYNEQFF. CDR3 DNA sequence: TGTGCCAGCAACCTCCTAAGCTCCTACAATGAGCAGTTCTTC. The rearrangement joins TRBV6-6 to TRBJ2-1; no reliable D call. The germline V gene has CDR1 MNHNY and CDR2 SVGAGI (reference sequence). The CDR3 contains 14 residues. V was cut by 7 bases and J by 0 bases, with 10 bases left in between.

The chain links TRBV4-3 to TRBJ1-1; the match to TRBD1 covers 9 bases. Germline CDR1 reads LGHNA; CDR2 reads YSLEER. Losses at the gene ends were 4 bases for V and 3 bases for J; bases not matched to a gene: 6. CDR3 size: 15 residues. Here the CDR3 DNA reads TGCGCCAGCAGCCGCTTCCGACAGGGGGACACTGAAGCTTTCTTT. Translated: CASSRFRQGDTEAFF.